This record covers a single T cell receptor beta chain. The target antigen is unknown. With 6 bases removed from V and 8 bases from J, the gap between germline ends came to 14 bases. The CDR3 runs to 13 residues. In germline, CDR1 is SNHLY, CDR2 FYNNEI. This entry belongs to a study of T cell responses to AZD1222 COVID-19 vaccine. Study overall: Some second doses came at about 4 weeks and others at about 12 weeks; these were pooled. Study-level findings and limits: The study identified only six AZD1222 recipients as seropositive at baseline. In a largely white British group with more females than males, clonal diversity was possibly underestimated.

Clones were sequenced by immunoSEQ multiplex PCR, and TCRdb holds only the in-frame ones, with some missing. The table includes some 120,000 clones, more than 80% detected once. This sample comprised peripheral blood, obtained on day 0 of AZD1222 vaccination. The chain is built from TRBV2 and TRBJ2-4, with D perhaps matching TRBD1 or TRBD2 (6 bases each). This TCR came from an adult in good health. The CDR3 spells CASREGGLDIQYF. The CDR3 DNA sequence: TGTGCCAGCAGGGAGGGGGGCTTGGACATTCAGTACTTC.